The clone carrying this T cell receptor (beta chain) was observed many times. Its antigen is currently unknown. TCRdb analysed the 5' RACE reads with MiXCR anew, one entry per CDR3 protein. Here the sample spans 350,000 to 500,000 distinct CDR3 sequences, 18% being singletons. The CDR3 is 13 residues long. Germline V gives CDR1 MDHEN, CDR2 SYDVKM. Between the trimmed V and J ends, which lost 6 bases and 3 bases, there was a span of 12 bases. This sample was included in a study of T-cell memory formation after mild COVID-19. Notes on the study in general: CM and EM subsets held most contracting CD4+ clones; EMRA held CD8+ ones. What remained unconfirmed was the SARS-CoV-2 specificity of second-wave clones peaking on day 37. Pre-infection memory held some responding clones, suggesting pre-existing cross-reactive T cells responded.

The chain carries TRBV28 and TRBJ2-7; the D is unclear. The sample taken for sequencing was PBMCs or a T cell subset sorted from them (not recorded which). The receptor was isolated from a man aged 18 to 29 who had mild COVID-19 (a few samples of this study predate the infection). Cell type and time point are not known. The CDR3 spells CASRPSEIYEQYV. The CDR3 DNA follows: TGTGCCAGCAGGCCGTCAGAAATCTACGAGCAGTACGTC.